This T cell receptor beta chain came from a study of blood T cell repertoires in COVID-19. Study-level background: The samples span acute and convalescent COVID-19 from the United States, Italy and Spain.

J lost 0 bases, V lost 4 bases, and 2 bases had no gene match. CDR1 LNHDA and CDR2 SQIVND come from the germline V gene (reference sequence). This CDR3 comprises 14 residues. Methods used by the authors: Amplification with reference gene primers provided the estimates of nucleated cell counts. Profiled with immunoSEQ multiplex PCR; TCRdb holds only in-frame clones, not every one. That table supplies the V and J calls and clone size; D and trimming were determined from the DNA. This table has about 300,000 clones, approximately 84% appearing once. This sequence originates from a human donor with COVID-19, enrolled during active disease. The donor label of this sample is uncertain. The genes are TRBV19 and TRBJ2-7; 8 bases are a match to TRBD1. Sequenced: peripheral blood. The CDR3: CASSTGTGSYEQYF. Written as DNA, the CDR3 is TGTGCCAGTAGTACCGGGACAGGCTCCTACGAGCAGTACTTC.